Presented here are 18 T cell receptor beta chains from one specimen sequenced in a study of post-analysis software for immune sequencing data. Findings and caveats of the study: The study found TRBV5-6, TRBV5-1 and TRBV20-1 among 5 or 6 TRBV segments more frequent in patients than controls.

Unique molecular identifiers were present in the TCR beta cDNA libraries. In TCRdb, the PCR reads were re-called with MiXCR into one record per CDR3 protein. In the table there are hundreds of thousands of distinct CDR3 sequences, under 70% of which are singletons. These TCRs are of unknown antigen specificity. Sequenced material: blood. These receptors all stem from a girl under 18 with multiple sclerosis.

The V and J genes are TRBV15 and TRBJ1-1; no firm D call. CDR1 LNHNV and CDR2 YYDKDF come from the germline V gene (reference sequence). CDR3 length equals 14 residues. Trimming cost V 0 bases and J 2 bases, with 7 bases left between them. CDR3: CATSRDVANTEAFF. The CDR3 DNA follows: TGTGCCACCAGCAGAGATGTTGCTAACACTGAAGCTTTCTTT.

This clonotype was seen more than once but under ten times. The chain has TRBV7-6 and TRBJ2-5; 9 positions match TRBD1. V gave up 1 base and J gave up 5 bases; unmatched junction bases: 5. Germline V gene sequence: CDR1 SGHVS, CDR2 FNYEAQ. The CDR3 has 15 residues. This CDR3 reads CASSLGTGEAETQYF. DNA of the CDR3: TGTGCCAGCAGCTTAGGGACAGGGGAAGCGGAGACCCAGTACTTC.

This clonotype was seen only a few times. The chain links TRBV11-2 to TRBJ2-3; 10 bases align to TRBD2. The CDR3 contains 16 residues. Unmatched junction bases numbered 4, after V lost 0 bases and J lost 4 bases. CDR1 is SGHAT and CDR2 is FQNNGV in the germline V gene. The CDR3 bases are TGTGCCAGCAGCTTAGAGGGCCTAGCGGGAGCAGATACGCAGTATTTT. Its translation: CASSLEGLAGADTQYF.

This clonotype has just one count. The chain recombines TRBV7-4 with TRBJ2-5; D may be TRBD1 (5 bases). TRBJ2-7 explains the end of the DNA better; the J call may be wrong. Germline CDR1 reads SGHVT; CDR2 reads SQSDAQ. CDR3 length: 14 residues. This CDR3 is CASIDSLWRCEQYF. For the CDR3, the DNA is TGTGCCAGCATCGACAGTCTCTGGCGGTGCGAGCAGTACTTC.

This clonotype was seen only a few times. V gene TRBV20-1 combines with J gene TRBJ2-7; D ambiguous. The germline gives CDR1 DFQATT, CDR2 SNEGSKA (reference sequence). The V end lost 5 bases, the J end lost 2 bases, and 7 bases lay between the germline ends. The CDR3 is made up of 11 amino acids. CDR3 in amino acids: CSASHAYEQYF. As DNA, the CDR3 is TGCAGTGCTTCCCATGCCTACGAGCAGTACTTC.

This clonotype occurred a few times. The chain recombines TRBV12-3 or TRBV12-4 with TRBJ2-5, with 7 bases fitting TRBD2. The ends lost 3 bases at V and 3 bases at J; junction bases unmatched: 4. CDR3 size: 14 residues. The CDR3 DNA reads TGTGCCAGCAGTTTGGCGGGGACTAAAGAGACCCAGTACTTC. Its translation: CASSLAGTKETQYF.

This clonotype was seen a few times. The rearrangement links TRBV4-1 to TRBJ2-7; weak D call: TRBD1 (5 bases). The length of the CDR3 is 14 residues. CDR1 and CDR2 (germline): MGHRA, YSYEKL. V lost 3 bases and J 3 bases, leaving 12 bases between the germline ends. CDR3 bases: TGCGCCAGCAGCCAGACCACAGGCGGCTACGAGCAGTACTTC. This gives the protein CASSQTTGGYEQYF.

V is TRBV4-1 and J is TRBJ2-7; 7 bases agree with TRBD2. The CDR3 totals 15 residues. Trimming removed 0 bases from V and 3 bases from J; junction bases left unmatched: 5. The germline gives CDR1 MGHRA, CDR2 YSYEKL. The CDR3 loop is CASSQEGRESYEQYF. The CDR3 nucleotides are TGCGCCAGCAGCCAAGAGGGGAGGGAGAGCTACGAGCAGTACTTC.

V is TRBV20-1 and J is TRBJ1-1, with D possibly being TRBD1 (5 bases). Germline V CDR1 and CDR2: DFQATT, SNEGSKA (reference sequence). Trimming removed 2 bases at V and 4 bases at J, with 11 bases between. CDR3 size: 13 residues. As DNA, the CDR3 is TGCAGTGCTAGATCGGGGGGTTCCACTGAAGCTTTCTTT. The encoded protein is CSARSGGSTEAFF.

V is TRBV3-1 and J is TRBJ2-7; the match to TRBD2 covers 10 bases. V shed 5 bases and J 7 bases; nucleotides not matched to a gene: 11. CDR3 length: 15 amino acids. CDR1 LGHDT and CDR2 YNNKEL come from the germline V gene (reference sequence). As DNA, the CDR3 is TGTGCCAGCAGCACTTCTAGCGGGGGCGCTTGGGAGCAGTACTTC. Amino acid sequence: CASSTSSGGAWEQYF.

The chain combines TRBV12-3 or TRBV12-4 with TRBJ2-6; D uncertain. The CDR3 consists of 14 residues. V lost 11 bases to trimming and J lost 1 base, with 12 bases between them. CDR3: CADTFRSGANVLTF. In DNA, the CDR3 is TGTGCCGACACATTTCGATCTGGGGCCAACGTCCTGACTTTC.

This clonotype showed up just once. The J gene is TRBJ2-3, the V gene TRBV2; 10 bases are shared with TRBD1. In germline, CDR1 is SNHLY, CDR2 FYNNEI. The CDR3 runs 16 residues. Trimming at V came to 1 base and at J to 3 bases, leaving 4 bases not matched to a gene. This CDR3 reads CASSEGQGASTDTQYF. CDR3 DNA sequence: TGTGCCAGCAGTGAAGGACAGGGGGCGTCGACAGATACGCAGTATTTT.

This clonotype was counted between two and nine times. The chain combines TRBV20-1 with TRBJ2-5; tentatively, D is TRBD2 (5 bases). The DNA end lines up better with TRBJ2-7; the J call may be wrong. The CDR3 totals 19 residues. CDR1 and CDR2 from the germline V gene are DFQATT and SNEGSKA (reference sequence). CDR3 sequence: CSARADFSPSGLLLYEQYF. In DNA, the CDR3 is TGCAGTGCTAGAGCAGATTTTAGCCCATCTGGACTCCTGCTTTACGAGCAGTACTTC.

The rearrangement links TRBV7-6 to TRBJ2-7; TRBD2 matches 11 bases. Looked up from germline, CDR1 is SGHVS and CDR2 is FNYEAQ. V trimming: 5 bases; J trimming: 4 bases; junction bases outside the gene matches: 4. The CDR3 spans 14 residues. The DNA for the CDR3 is TGTGCCAGCAGCCCGACTAGCGGGGTTTACGAGCAGTACTTC. Its translation: CASSPTSGVYEQYF.

This clonotype was counted a few times. The chain has TRBV7-9 and TRBJ2-7, with D perhaps matching TRBD2 (6 bases). CDR1 SEHNR and CDR2 FQNEAQ come from the germline V gene (reference sequence). The CDR3 is made up of 14 amino acids. Trimming pared 4 bases from V and 4 bases from J, leaving 14 bases between. This CDR3 reads CASSSGSSGYEQYF. CDR3 bases: TGTGCCAGCAGCTCCGGGAGCTCGGGTTACGAGCAGTACTTC.

This clonotype was observed a handful of times. This chain connects TRBV29-1 to TRBJ2-2; tentatively, D is TRBD1 or TRBD2 (5 bases each). Trimming cost V 5 bases and J 3 bases, with 7 bases left between them. The CDR3 loop spans 12 amino acids. CDR1 and CDR2 from the germline V gene are SQVTM and ANQGSEA. The chain's CDR3 is CSVRGDTGELFF. Here the CDR3 DNA reads TGCAGCGTTAGAGGGGACACCGGGGAGCTGTTTTTT.

About this clonotype itself: At one of its ends the junction is not consistent with the germline gene, which may arise from a read error. The gene calls are TRBV7-6 and TRBJ2-5; 8 nucleotides agree with TRBD2. Germline V gene sequence: CDR1 SGHVS, CDR2 FNYEAQ. This CDR3 contains 17 residues. CDR3 in DNA: TGTGCCAGCAGTCACACTTCGTGGCGGGAGGTGGGAGAGACTCAGTACTTC. Protein sequence: CASSHTSWREVGETQYF.

The rearrangement joins TRBV6-6 to TRBJ2-5; the D gene could be TRBD1 or TRBD2 (6 bases each). CDR1 is MNHNY and CDR2 is SVGAGI in the germline V gene (reference sequence). Deletions cut 7 bases from V and 3 bases from J, with 18 bases between. The length of the CDR3 is 15 residues. The CDR3 DNA sequence: TGTGCCAGCACTTATTGGAGGGACACTAAAGAGACCCAGTACTTC. Protein sequence: CASTYWRDTKETQYF.